Below, one T cell receptor (beta chain) is given with its context. As yet, its antigen is unknown. This sample also contains other DNA sequences that code for the same CDR3. This CDR3 is built from 16 residues. Germline lookup yields CDR1 SGHAT and CDR2 FQNNGV. Trimming took 1 base from V and 2 from J; bases not matched to a gene: 5. These data originate in a study of OX40 agonist ivuxolimab in advanced cancers. Study at large: The mean age was approximately 56 years, ranging from about 20 to 79, with over 70% of participants male. Study-level results: Clonal expansion was seen in CD4+ and CD8+ blood T cells by week 6 at 0.1 to 3.0 mg/kg.

The table came from immunoSEQ multiplex PCR; TCRdb's copy has only in-frame clones and leaves some out. The data show 65,000 to 95,000 clones, with around nine tenths seen just once and approximately 0.19% held by the top ten. Material: CD4+ or CD8+ T cells sorted from blood, obtained in a trial of the OX40 agonist ivuxolimab. The sequence came from an adult with an advanced solid tumor such as melanoma, head and neck, liver or kidney cancer. The V and J genes are TRBV11-2 and TRBJ1-5; 7 bases align to TRBD1. The CDR3 here is CASSLGDRAGNQPQHF. The CDR3 coding sequence is TGTGCCAGCAGCTTAGGCGACAGGGCCGGCAATCAGCCCCAGCATTTT.